A single sample is the source of the 8 T cell receptor beta chains below, sequenced in a study of blood T cell repertoires in COVID-19. Sequenced by immunoSEQ multiplex PCR; TCRdb stores in-frame clones only, minus some. The sample lists over 150,000 clones; about 75% were seen once. Sequencing was performed on peripheral blood. All receptors come from a woman in her seventies with acute or convalescent COVID-19.

The rearrangement uses TRBV21-1 and TRBJ2-7; the table's D gene call, TRBD2, was not cross checked with the DNA. TRBV21-1 is assigned pseudogene status. The CDR3 runs 17 residues. CDR3 nucleotides: TGTGCCAGCAGCAAAGTAGGGGGAGGGCCAGTCCCCTACGAGCAGTACTTC. This encodes CASSKVGGGPVPYEQYF.

The V and J genes are TRBV6-5 and TRBJ2-1, with 7 bases that match TRBD2. Germline assignment: CDR1 MNHEY and CDR2 SVGAGI. This CDR3 is built from 14 residues. V was pared by 7 bases and J by 7 bases, with 10 bases of the junction left unmatched. Here the CDR3 DNA reads TGTGCCAGCAATCGCCCACTAGCGCCGAATGAGCAGTTCTTC. This gives the protein CASNRPLAPNEQFF.

The rearrangement uses TRBV6-2 or TRBV6-3 and TRBJ2-5; D uncertain. Trimming stripped 0 bases from V and 2 bases from J, with 7 bases between. This CDR3 region has 14 residues. The germline V gene has CDR1 MNHEY and CDR2 SVGEGT. The CDR3 region is CASSYSAVQETQYF. The CDR3, as DNA: TGTGCCAGCAGTTACTCTGCGGTACAAGAGACCCAGTACTTC.

This clone showed up just once. The chain uses TRBV19 and TRBJ1-6; D unresolved. V lost 3 bases and J 4 bases, leaving 16 bases between the germline ends. The CDR3 contains 17 residues. Germline loops: CDR1 LNHDA, CDR2 SQIVND (reference sequence). The CDR3 sequence is CASSMGAPGAYNSPLHF. The CDR3 nucleotides are TGTGCCAGTAGTATGGGAGCACCGGGAGCGTATAATTCACCCCTCCACTTT.

This clone was detected only a few times. The gene calls are TRBV13 and TRBJ2-3; D remains ambiguous. Germline CDR1 and CDR2: PRHDT and FYEKMQ (reference sequence). The CDR3 loop spans 13 amino acids. V lost 3 bases and J 2 bases, leaving 6 bases between the germline ends. In DNA form, the CDR3 reads TGTGCCAGCAGCTTGCGGTTCACAGATACGCAGTATTTT. Its protein product is CASSLRFTDTQYF.

This chain connects TRBV2 to TRBJ2-2; TRBD2 agrees at 7 bases. The CDR3 extends over 15 amino acids. Germline V gene lookup returns CDR1 SNHLY and CDR2 FYNNEI. The V and J ends lost 7 bases and 1 base, in that order; junction bases with no gene match: 6. The CDR3 region has the DNA TGTGCCAGCACCCAAAGCGGGATGAACACCGGGGAGCTGTTTTTT. Translation gives CASTQSGMNTGELFF.

J is TRBJ2-7 and V is TRBV27, with TRBD2 matching over 11 bases. Per germline, CDR1 MNHEY and CDR2 SMNVEV (reference sequence). CDR3 size: 15 residues. With 5 bases clipped from V and 0 bases from J, the junction kept 3 bases outside the gene matches. CDR3 bases: TGTGCCAGCAGTCGACTAGCGGGGAGCTCCTACGAGCAGTACTTC. This codes for CASSRLAGSSYEQYF.

The genes are TRBV6-6 and TRBJ2-1; weak D call: TRBD1 (6 bases). Per germline, CDR1 MNHNY and CDR2 SVGAGI (reference sequence). Trimming removed 7 bases from V and 4 bases from J, with 11 bases in between. CDR3 size: 13 residues. The chain's CDR3 is CASTDRRYNEQFF. Here the CDR3 DNA reads TGTGCCAGCACCGACAGGAGATACAATGAGCAGTTCTTC.